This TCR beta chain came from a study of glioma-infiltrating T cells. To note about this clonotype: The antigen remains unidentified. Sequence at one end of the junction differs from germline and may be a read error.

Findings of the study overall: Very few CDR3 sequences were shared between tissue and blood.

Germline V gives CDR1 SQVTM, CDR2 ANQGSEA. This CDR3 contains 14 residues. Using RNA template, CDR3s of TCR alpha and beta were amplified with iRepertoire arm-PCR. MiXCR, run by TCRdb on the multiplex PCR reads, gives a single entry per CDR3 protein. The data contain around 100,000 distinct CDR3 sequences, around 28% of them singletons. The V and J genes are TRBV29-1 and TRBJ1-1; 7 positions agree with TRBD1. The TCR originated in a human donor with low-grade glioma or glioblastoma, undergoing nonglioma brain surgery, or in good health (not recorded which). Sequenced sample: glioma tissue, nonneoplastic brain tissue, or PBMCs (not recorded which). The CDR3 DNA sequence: TGCAGCGTGTACAGGGGTAGGGCGAACACTGAAGCTTCCTTT. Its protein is CSVYRGRANTEASF.